This T cell receptor (beta chain) appears in the sequencing data of a study of cytomegalovirus exposure and HLA in healthy donors. This CDR3 has 15 residues. From germline, CDR1 is SGHRS and CDR2 YFSETQ. Trimming took off 4 bases at V and 0 bases at J, with 11 bases between the two ends. In the case of this clone: Its antigen is unidentified.

Researchers ran the PCR with 60 Vbeta and 13 Jbeta primers. Here immunoSEQ multiplex PCR was the method, and the copy in TCRdb shows in-frame clones only, minus some. The sample has about 130,000 clones, around 80% seen once. Healthy bone marrow donors made up the donors. Sampled while nominally healthy, donors likely had unrecorded immune exposures. Broader study findings: A highly shared variant cluster was judged a likely technical artifact. The authors listed 180 or so TCR beta chains as cytomegalovirus-associated.

This sequence was found in a man aged 30 to 39 in good health. Sequencing was carried out using PBMCs. The chain combines TRBV5-1 with TRBJ2-1, with D tentatively TRBD2 (6 bases). The CDR3 DNA is TGCGCCAGCAGCGCCTCGACTAGCTCCTACAATGAGCAGTTCTTC. Protein product: CASSASTSSYNEQFF.